These 10 T cell receptor beta chains were all obtained from the same sample, sequenced in a study of cytomegalovirus exposure and HLA in healthy donors. The PCR contained 60 Vbeta and 13 Jbeta primers. Measured with immunoSEQ multiplex PCR; TCRdb has only the in-frame clones, and not every one. The sample contains 110,000 or so clones, 82% of which appear only once. Input material: PBMCs. Receptors were obtained from a young woman in good health and CMV-seronegative.

This CDR3 reads CASSYHGQSNTEAFF. CDR3 DNA: TGTGCCAGCAGTTACCACGGACAGTCTAACACTGAAGCTTTCTTT. The chain links TRBV6-5 to TRBJ1-1, with TRBD1 as a possible D gene (6 bases). The germline gives CDR1 MNHEY, CDR2 SVGAGI. Trimming stripped 2 bases from V and 2 bases from J, with 12 bases between. This CDR3 comprises 15 residues.

This chain uses TRBV28 with TRBJ2-7; D ambiguous. This CDR3 spans 14 amino acids. The V gene's germline CDR1 is MDHEN and CDR2 SYDVKM. The V end lost 3 bases, the J end lost 3 bases, and 12 bases lay between the germline ends. CDR3 coding DNA: TGTGCCAGCAGTTTTTCCCTTTTACTCTACGAGCAGTACTTC. This gives the protein CASSFSLLLYEQYF.

This clone has only a few counts. The chain joins TRBV6-1 to TRBJ2-1; D gene uncertain. V gave up 7 bases and J gave up 8 bases, with 12 bases separating them. The CDR3 sequence is 12 residues long. Looked up from germline, CDR1 is MNHNS and CDR2 is SASEGT. The CDR3 sequence is CASTMIRDEQFF. CDR3 nucleotide sequence: TGTGCCAGCACTATGATACGCGATGAGCAGTTCTTC.

This clone appeared once. The rearrangement uses TRBV29-1 and TRBJ1-1; maybe TRBD1 (5 bases). V was trimmed by 7 bases and J by 1 base, leaving 13 bases between them. This CDR3 comprises 13 residues. The germline V gene has CDR1 SQVTM and CDR2 ANQGSEA. The CDR3 protein is CSATTGGNTEAFF. CDR3 DNA sequence: TGCAGCGCTACAACGGGGGGGAACACTGAAGCTTTCTTT.

The chain has TRBV28 and TRBJ1-1; a weak D match, TRBD1 (5 bases). The CDR3 is 14 amino acids. Trimming took 8 bases from V and 2 from J, leaving 15 bases between them. Germline V CDR1 and CDR2: MDHEN, SYDVKM. In DNA, the CDR3 is TGTGCCAGCGTGTTGGGGGGTCCCAACACTGAAGCTTTCTTT. This codes for CASVLGGPNTEAFF.

The J gene is TRBJ1-1, the V gene TRBV15, with 8 bases aligning to TRBD1. Germline V gene data show CDR1 as LNHNV and CDR2 as YYDKDF (reference sequence). The V segment lost 2 bases and the J segment 4 bases; nucleotides outside the gene matches: 6. The CDR3 sequence is 15 residues long. In DNA, the CDR3 is TGTGCCACCAGCAGAACAACAGGGGGGATCACTGAAGCTTTCTTT. Residues: CATSRTTGGITEAFF.

This chain joins TRBV6-1 and TRBJ2-1; D perhaps matches TRBD1 (6 bases). Germline CDR1 and CDR2: MNHNS and SASEGT. The CDR3 runs to 15 residues. V was clipped by 6 bases and J by 4 bases, with 16 bases between them. CDR3 residues: CASRRRTALYNEQFF. In DNA form, the CDR3 reads TGTGCCAGCAGACGCAGGACAGCCTTGTACAATGAGCAGTTCTTC.

The chain combines TRBV4-3 with TRBJ1-1; 7 positions match TRBD1. The germline CDR1 and CDR2 sequences are LGHNA and YSLEER. This CDR3 is 17 amino acids long. The V gene end was trimmed by 4 bases and the J gene end by 4 bases; junction bases not matched to a gene: 15. Here the CDR3 reads CASSLASLTGSSTEAFF. Here the CDR3 DNA reads TGCGCCAGCAGCCTAGCATCTTTGACAGGGAGTAGCACTGAAGCTTTCTTT.

The chain recombines TRBV27 with TRBJ2-3; 11 bases fit TRBD2. The junction had 12 bases not matched to a gene; V was cut back by 5 bases and J by 5 bases. This CDR3 is built from 17 residues. The germline gives CDR1 MNHEY, CDR2 SMNVEV (reference sequence). CDR3 in DNA: TGTGCCAGCAGTCCGAACCAACTAGCGGGAGTAGTAGATACGCAGTATTTT. Translating gives CASSPNQLAGVVDTQYF.

This chain joins TRBV7-2 and TRBJ2-3; 10 bases map to TRBD1. The CDR3 totals 15 residues. From germline, CDR1 is SGHTA and CDR2 FQGNSA. Trimming removed 4 bases from V and 5 bases from J; junction bases left unmatched: 6. The CDR3 sequence is CASSYQTGGVDTQYF. The CDR3 DNA sequence: TGTGCCAGCAGCTACCAGACAGGGGGCGTAGATACGCAGTATTTT.